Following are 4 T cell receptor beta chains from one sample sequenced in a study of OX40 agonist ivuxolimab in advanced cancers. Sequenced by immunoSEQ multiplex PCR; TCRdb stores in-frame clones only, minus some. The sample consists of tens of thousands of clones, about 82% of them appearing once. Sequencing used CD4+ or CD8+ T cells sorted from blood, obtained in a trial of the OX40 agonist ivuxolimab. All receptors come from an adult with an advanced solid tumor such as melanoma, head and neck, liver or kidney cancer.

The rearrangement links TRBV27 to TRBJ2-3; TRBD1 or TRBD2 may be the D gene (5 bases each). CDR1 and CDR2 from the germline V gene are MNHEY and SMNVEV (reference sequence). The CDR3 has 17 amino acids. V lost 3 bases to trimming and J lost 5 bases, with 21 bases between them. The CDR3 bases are TGTGCCAGCAGTTTCTCCCTTTTGTCCGGGGCCGGAGATACGCAGTATTTT. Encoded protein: CASSFSLLSGAGDTQYF.

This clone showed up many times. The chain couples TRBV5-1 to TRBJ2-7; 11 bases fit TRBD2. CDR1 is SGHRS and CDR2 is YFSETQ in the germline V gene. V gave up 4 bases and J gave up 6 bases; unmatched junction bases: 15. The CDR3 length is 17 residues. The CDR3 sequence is CASSPHGLAGGPGEQYF. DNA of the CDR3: TGCGCCAGCAGCCCCCATGGATTAGCGGGAGGGCCAGGCGAGCAGTACTTC.

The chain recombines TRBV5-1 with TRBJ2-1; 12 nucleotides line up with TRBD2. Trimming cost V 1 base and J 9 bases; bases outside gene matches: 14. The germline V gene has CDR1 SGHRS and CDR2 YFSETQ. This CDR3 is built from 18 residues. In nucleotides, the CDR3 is TGCGCCAGCAGCTTGTTACCTAGCGGGAGGGCCGTCCCTAGTGAGCAGTTCTTC. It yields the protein CASSLLPSGRAVPSEQFF.

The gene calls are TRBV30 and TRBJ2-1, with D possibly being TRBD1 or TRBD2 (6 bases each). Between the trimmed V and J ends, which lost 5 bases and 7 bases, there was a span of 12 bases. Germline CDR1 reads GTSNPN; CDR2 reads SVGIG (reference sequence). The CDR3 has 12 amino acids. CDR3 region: CAWGGPGNEQFF. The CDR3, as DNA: TGTGCCTGGGGGGGGCCTGGGAATGAGCAGTTCTTC.